The 22 T cell receptor beta chains reported below all come from one sample, sequenced in a study of Graves' ophthalmopathy and Graves' hyperthyroidism. TCR beta CDR3 amplification used RNA transcripts. An opening RT-PCR round employed HTBI primers and preceded a second-round multiplex PCR. TCRdb redid the calling of the multiplex PCR reads with MiXCR, one entry per CDR3 protein. There are 900,000 to 1,200,000 distinct CDR3 sequences in the sample; less than 45% occur only once, and more than 9.5% lies in the top ten. Sequenced material: peripheral blood or thyroid tissue (not recorded which). Receptors originate from an adult man with Graves' hyperthyroidism.

This clonotype was detected only a few times. The chain employs TRBV19 and TRBJ2-2; D not certain. The CDR3 length is 16 residues. Trimming shortened V by 0 bases and J by 0 bases, and 8 bases separated the two germline ends. CDR1 is LNHDA and CDR2 is SQIVND in the germline V gene (reference sequence). For the CDR3, the DNA is TGTGCCAGTAGTATAGATCCAACACCGAACACCGGGGAGCTGTTTTTT. Translation: CASSIDPTPNTGELFF.

This clonotype was picked up many times. The V and J genes are TRBV24-1 and TRBJ2-2; TRBD2 is a possible D gene (5 bases). This CDR3 has 15 amino acids. The germline CDR1 and CDR2 sequences are KGHDR and SFDVKD. V was trimmed by 3 bases and J by 0 bases, leaving 7 bases between them. This chain's CDR3 is CATSDAGANTGELFF. The CDR3 coding sequence is TGTGCCACCAGTGATGCCGGGGCGAACACCGGGGAGCTGTTTTTT.

The CDR3: CASSIGWGGQPQHF. The CDR3 DNA reads TGTGCCAGTAGTATAGGGTGGGGCGGTCAGCCCCAGCATTTT. This chain links TRBV19 with TRBJ1-5, with a tentative D call TRBD1 (5 bases). In germline, CDR1 is LNHDA, CDR2 SQIVND (reference sequence). The CDR3 sequence is 14 residues long. Trimming removed 1 base at V and 6 bases at J, with 10 bases between.

The chain carries TRBV7-2 and TRBJ1-4; TRBD1 matches at 10 bases. Losses at the gene ends were 6 bases for V and 4 bases for J; bases not matched to a gene: 11. The CDR3 has 17 amino acids. Germline CDR1 is SGHTA and CDR2 is FQGNSA. CDR3 sequence: CASSQGQGRGVNEKLFF. In nucleotides, the CDR3 is TGTGCCAGCAGTCAGGGACAGGGGAGAGGGGTTAATGAAAAACTGTTTTTT.

The chain is built from TRBV7-9 and TRBJ1-1; D gene unclear. V was pared by 5 bases and J by 0 bases, with 25 bases between. CDR1 is SEHNR and CDR2 is FQNEAQ in the germline V gene (reference sequence). The CDR3 sequence is 19 residues long. The CDR3 DNA is TGTGCCAGCAGCATAGAAAGTGGGCAGCGGGAACTCATGAACACTGAAGCTTTCTTT. Its translation: CASSIESGQRELMNTEAFF.

The chain joins TRBV25-1 to TRBJ1-2, with D possibly matching TRBD1 (5 bases). CDR1 MGHDK and CDR2 SYGVNS come from the germline V gene. Trimming took 4 bases from V and 2 from J, leaving 17 bases between them. The CDR3 extends over 16 amino acids. The CDR3 sequence: CASSARGLLQNYGYTF. The CDR3 DNA reads TGTGCCAGCAGTGCTCGGGGCTTGTTACAGAACTATGGCTACACCTTC.

This clonotype came up once. This rearrangement joins TRBV25-1 to TRBJ2-5, with D possibly being TRBD1 (6 bases). The J call is doubtful: the DNA matches TRBJ2-1 better. The CDR3 sequence is 15 residues long. The germline V gene has CDR1 MGHDK and CDR2 SYGVNS. DNA of the CDR3: TGTGCCAGCAGTGTAGAGGGGGACGACGTAAATGAGCAGTTCTTC. Its protein product is CASSVEGDDVNEQFF.

A few counts support this clonotype. The rearrangement joins TRBV5-8 to TRBJ1-4; D unclear. The ends were cut back, 4 bases at V and 8 bases at J, with 21 bases in the middle. The CDR3 loop spans 16 amino acids. Germline V gene data show CDR1 as SGHTS and CDR2 as YDEGEE. CDR3 region: CASSPQSWGEYEKLFF. The CDR3 region has the DNA TGTGCCAGCAGCCCACAATCCTGGGGAGAGTACGAAAAACTGTTTTTT.

The chain recombines TRBV25-1 with TRBJ1-2, with 7 bases matching TRBD1. CDR1 is MGHDK and CDR2 is SYGVNS in the germline V gene. The ends lost 1 base at V and 5 bases at J; junction bases unmatched: 13. This CDR3 is built from 17 residues. The CDR3 bases are TGTGCCAGCAGTGAATCTTTTACAGGGGAACTATCGTATGGCTACACCTTC. Its translation: CASSESFTGELSYGYTF.

This clonotype was detected many times. The chain carries TRBV11-2 and TRBJ1-2; D is unclear. Germline V gene data show CDR1 as SGHAT and CDR2 as FQNNGV. Between the trimmed V and J ends, which lost 4 bases and 5 bases, there was a span of 17 bases. CDR3 size: 15 residues. The DNA for the CDR3 is TGTGCCAGCAGCTCGTCTAAACCAGGATTTTATGGCTACACCTTC. The encoded protein is CASSSSKPGFYGYTF. Filled out from reference TRBV11-2 and TRBJ1-2, the complete variable domain reads EAGVAQSPRYKIIEKRQSVAFWCNPISGHATLYWYQQILGQGPKLLIQFQNNGVVDDSQLPKDRFSAERLKGVDSTLKIQPAKLEDSAVYLCASSSSKPGFYGYTFGSGTRLTVV.

The chain has TRBV10-3 and TRBJ1-5; maybe TRBD1 (6 bases). CDR1 is ENHRY, CDR2 SYGVKD, per germline. Trimming shortened V by 2 bases and J by 9 bases, and 17 bases separated the two germline ends. The CDR3 contains 15 residues. The CDR3 nucleotides read TGTGCCATCAGTGAGGGTCAGGGGATCGACCGGCCCCAGCATTTT. Translating it yields CAISEGQGIDRPQHF.

This clonotype has a count of ten or more. The chain employs TRBV7-9 and TRBJ1-5, with 8 bases that match TRBD1. There are 19 residues in the CDR3. Germline V gives CDR1 SEHNR, CDR2 FQNEAQ (reference sequence). After removal of 4 bases from V and 3 bases from J, the junction contained 17 bases not matched to a gene. This chain's CDR3 is CASSSPLTGTGVNNQPQHF. CDR3 coding DNA: TGTGCCAGCAGCTCCCCCCTTACCGGGACAGGCGTTAACAATCAGCCCCAGCATTTT.

This clonotype was picked up a small number of times. This sequence joins TRBV7-2 and TRBJ2-5; 9 bases are a match to TRBD2. This CDR3 spans 15 amino acids. Germline CDR1 is SGHTA and CDR2 is FQGNSA. With V trimmed by 5 bases and J by 5 bases, 9 bases remained unmatched. The CDR3 here is CASSQGGSGSETQYF. CDR3 in DNA: TGTGCCAGCAGCCAAGGGGGTAGCGGGAGCGAGACCCAGTACTTC. The full variable domain, its missing parts supplied by reference TRBV7-2 and TRBJ2-5, is GAGVSQSPSNKVTEKGKDVELRCDPISGHTALYWYRQSLGQGLEFLIYFQGNSAPDKSGLPSDRFSAERTGGSVSTLTIQRTQQEDSAVYLCASSQGGSGSETQYFGPGTRLLVL.

The rearrangement uses TRBV24-1 and TRBJ2-2; D unclear. This CDR3 has 15 amino acids. Germline V gene lookup returns CDR1 KGHDR and CDR2 SFDVKD. V dropped 1 base and J dropped 4 bases, with 9 bases sitting between them. The CDR3 loop reads CATSDFGSITGELFF. CDR3 sequence (DNA): TGTGCCACCAGTGATTTTGGCAGTATCACCGGGGAGCTGTTTTTT.

The chain recombines TRBV15 with TRBJ1-1; a weak D match, TRBD1 (6 bases). CDR3 length: 18 amino acids. Germline V gene data show CDR1 as LNHNV and CDR2 as YYDKDF (reference sequence). V was clipped by 5 bases and J by 4 bases, with 26 bases between them. This CDR3 is CATSEKRIRGFGITEAFF. The CDR3 DNA is TGTGCCACCAGCGAAAAAAGAATCAGGGGTTTTGGAATCACTGAAGCTTTCTTT.

CDR3 DNA sequence: TGTGCCAGCAGCCCAGAGAATAGGTTGGACACCATATATTTT. Protein: CASSPENRLDTIYF. The chain has TRBV7-2 and TRBJ1-3; D uncertain. V was cut by 5 bases and J by 8 bases, with 16 bases left in between. CDR1 and CDR2 (germline): SGHTA, FQGNSA. The CDR3 runs to 14 residues. Variable domain in full (rest from reference TRBV7-2 and TRBJ1-3): GAGVSQSPSNKVTEKGKDVELRCDPISGHTALYWYRQSLGQGLEFLIYFQGNSAPDKSGLPSDRFSAERTGGSVSTLTIQRTQQEDSAVYLCASSPENRLDTIYFGEGSWLTVV.

This clonotype was counted ten times or more. This chain uses TRBV9 with TRBJ2-5, with D possibly TRBD2 on 6 matching bases. Looked up from germline, CDR1 is SGDLS and CDR2 is YYNGEE. CDR3 size: 19 residues. Trimming pared 0 bases from V and 1 base from J, leaving 22 bases between. CDR3 DNA: TGTGCCAGCAGCGTAGCTACGGGTGGGGGGACTCGGAGCCAAGAGACCCAGTACTTC. Protein: CASSVATGGGTRSQETQYF.

This clonotype was counted at least ten times. The J gene is TRBJ2-7, the V gene TRBV7-6, with 10 nucleotides matching TRBD1. The germline V gene has CDR1 SGHVS and CDR2 FNYEAQ. This CDR3 is built from 14 residues. The ends lost 5 bases at V and 9 bases at J; junction bases unmatched: 10. Written as DNA, the CDR3 is TGTGCCAGCAGCACCGGGACAGGGGAACGAGTGCAGTACTTC. Translating it yields CASSTGTGERVQYF.

The CDR3 DNA reads as TGCGCCAGCAGCTTGTGGACAACTGACTACGAGCAGTACTTC. The encoded protein is CASSLWTTDYEQYF. The V and J genes are TRBV5-1 and TRBJ2-7; D possibly corresponds to TRBD1 (5 bases). Germline V gives CDR1 SGHRS, CDR2 YFSETQ. This CDR3 region has 14 residues. V lost 1 base to trimming and J lost 3 bases, with 11 bases between them.

This rearrangement joins TRBV15 to TRBJ2-5; possibly TRBD1 or TRBD2 for D (5 bases each). The closer fit of TRBJ2-1 to the DNA end suggests the J call may be wrong. CDR3 length equals 14 residues. In germline, CDR1 is LNHNV, CDR2 YYDKDF (reference sequence). The CDR3 region is CATNPGPLSKTQFF. In DNA, the CDR3 is TGTGCCACCAATCCGGGACCCTTGTCGAAGACCCAGTTCTTC.

This clonotype came up many times. The chain joins TRBV24-1 to TRBJ1-2; D is undetermined. V lost 3 bases and J lost 8, with 12 bases in between. The CDR3 totals 13 residues. The germline gives CDR1 KGHDR, CDR2 SFDVKD. The CDR3, as DNA: TGTGCCACCAGTGATCCCTCCGTTCAGGGCTACACCTTC. It yields the protein CATSDPSVQGYTF.

This clonotype was detected ten times or more. The chain links TRBV5-1 to TRBJ1-4, with 8 bases lining up with TRBD1. Germline trimming cut 4 bases from V and 9 bases from J; bases unmatched to any gene: 8. Per the germline V gene, CDR1 is SGHRS and CDR2 is YFSETQ. The CDR3 has 14 amino acids. The CDR3 coding sequence is TGCGCCAGCAGCCCGGGACAGGTTGATCAAAAACTGTTTTTT. Amino acid sequence: CASSPGQVDQKLFF. Full variable domain (rest looked up from reference TRBV5-1 and TRBJ1-4): KAGVTQTPRYLIKTRGQQVTLSCSPISGHRSVSWYQQTPGQGLQFLFEYFSETQRNKGNFPGRFSGRQFSNSRSEMNVSTLELGDSALYLCASSPGQVDQKLFFGSGTQLSVL.